These T cell receptor beta chains were read from a single sample in a study of blood T cell repertoires in COVID-19. Method: immunoSEQ multiplex PCR; TCRdb's copy keeps in-frame clones and lacks some. The sample holds 210,000 or so clones, around four fifths seen once. Material: peripheral blood. These receptors originate from a woman between 50 and 59 years old with active or convalescent COVID-19. Both conserved end residues are part of each CDR3. The D gene is left open where the match is weak. Clone size, where shown, is once, few, many, or a class for clones that have expanded.

NA,TRBV24-1,TRBJ2-1,TRBD2,CATSDPRLANDEQFF,TGTGCCACCAGTGACCCCAGACTAGCGAATGATGAGCAGTTCTTC
NA,TRBV5-4,TRBJ2-1,NA,CASSWGGAGDKEQFF,TGTGCCAGCAGCTGGGGGGGGGCTGGAGATAAGGAGCAGTTCTTC
NA,TRBV2,TRBJ2-5,NA,CASTRPPETQYF,TGTGCCAGCACGCGGCCCCCAGAGACCCAGTACTTC
NA,TRBV7-2,TRBJ2-3,TRBD2,CASSHPQAGMADTQYF,TGTGCCAGCAGCCACCCCCAAGCGGGAATGGCAGATACGCAGTATTTT
few,TRBV7-2,TRBJ1-1,NA,CASSLGPYREPEAFF,TGTGCCAGCAGCTTAGGGCCCTATAGGGAGCCTGAAGCTTTCTTT
NA,TRBV3-1/TRBV3-2,TRBJ2-5,NA,CASSQDLIETVLAQETQYF,TGTGCCAGCAGCCAAGATCTTATAGAAACGGTGCTAGCCCAAGAGACCCAGTACTTC
once,TRBV19,TRBJ2-7,TRBD2,CASSIDLRREIGNEQYF,TGTGCCAGTAGTATAGATCTCAGGCGGGAGATAGGTAACGAGCAGTACTTC
NA,TRBV3-1/TRBV3-2,TRBJ2-1,NA,CASSQVGAGIYNEQFF,TGTGCCAGCAGCCAAGTAGGGGCGGGAATCTACAATGAGCAGTTCTTC
NA,TRBV5-5,TRBJ1-5,NA,CASSLEAGLGQPQHF,TGTGCCAGCAGCTTGGAAGCGGGGCTGGGTCAGCCCCAGCATTTT
few,TRBV27,TRBJ2-5,NA,CASSPPQGNLGETQYF,TGTGCCAGCAGTCCCCCCCAGGGGAACTTAGGAGAGACCCAGTACTTC
NA,TRBV28,TRBJ1-5,TRBD1,CASSFGDRGSNQPQHF,TGTGCCAGCAGTTTCGGGGACAGAGGAAGCAATCAGCCCCAGCATTTT